The rows below give T cell receptor beta chains drawn from one sample of a study of T-cell memory formation after mild COVID-19. MiXCR, applied by TCRdb to the 5' RACE reads, yields one record per CDR3 protein. The table includes some 200,000 distinct CDR3 sequences, 20% to 25% detected once. Specimen: PBMCs or a T cell subset sorted from them (not recorded which). Receptors were obtained from an adult woman who had mild COVID-19 (a few samples of this study predate the infection). Cell type and time point are not known. The CDR3 runs from the conserved cysteine through the conserved F or W. Fields, in order: clone size, J gene, V gene, D gene, CDR3 DNA, CDR3 protein. A D gene is named only where the DNA matches it firmly. Size is stated for part of the rows, as once, few or many counts, or as a class when the clone is expanded.

. | TRBJ2-3 | TRBV7-6 | TRBD2 | TGTGCCAGCAGCTTAGGGACTAGCGGGAGTCCAGATACGCAGTATTTT | CASSLGTSGSPDTQYF
few | TRBJ2-1 | TRBV12-3/TRBV12-4 | . | TGTGCCAGCAGGGCACCGAGCTCCTACAATGAGCAGTTCTTC | CASRAPSSYNEQFF
. | TRBJ2-3 | TRBV10-3 | TRBD2 | TGTGCCATCAAGGGCGTGAGCGGGGAAACAGATACGCAGTATTTT | CAIKGVSGETDTQYF
. | TRBJ1-2 | TRBV5-1 | . | TGCGCCAGCAGCTTGGAATTTACCAAAGACTATGGCTACACCTTC | CASSLEFTKDYGYTF
. | TRBJ2-1 | TRBV11-2 | . | TGTGCCAGCAGCTTAGCGGGAGACGGTTACAATGAGCAGTTCTTC | CASSLAGDGYNEQFF
few | TRBJ2-4 | TRBV7-8 | . | TGTGCCAGCAGCTACAGGGGGGGACAGGAGTTTTACTTC | CASSYRGGQEFYF
. | TRBJ1-2 | TRBV20-1 | . | TGCAGTGCTAGGGAACAGTATGGCTACACCTTC | CSAREQYGYTF
few | TRBJ2-7 | TRBV12-3/TRBV12-4 | TRBD2 | TGTGCCAGCAGCCTATCCGGACTAGCGGGGGAGCAGTACTTC | CASSLSGLAGEQYF
. | TRBJ2-7 | TRBV6-1 | . | TGTGCCAGCAGTAACGGGCAGGGACACGAGCAGTACTTC | CASSNGQGHEQYF
. | TRBJ2-1 | TRBV7-6 | . | TGTGCCAGCGCACCTGAGGGGGGGTCCTACAATGAGCAGTTCTTC | CASAPEGGSYNEQFF
few | TRBJ2-3 | TRBV9 | TRBD2 | TGTGCCAGCAGCGTCCCTCTGACTAGCGGGAGTACAGATACGCAGTATTTT | CASSVPLTSGSTDTQYF
. | TRBJ2-3 | TRBV6-5 | TRBD1 | TGTGCCAGCAGTTACTCGTCTGTGGGACAGGGTCTAGATACGCAGTATTTT | CASSYSSVGQGLDTQYF
. | TRBJ2-3 | TRBV7-9 | . | TGTGCCAGCAGCGCGGCACCGAGCACAGATACGCAGTATTTT | CASSAAPSTDTQYF
few | TRBJ2-5 | TRBV27 | . | TGTGCCAGCAGCCCCTATGGACGCTTGGGGGAGACCCAGTACTTC | CASSPYGRLGETQYF
few | TRBJ2-7 | TRBV6-5 | . | TGTGCCAGCAGTTACAGGTTCCCGCAGGGGTCTTCCTACGAGCAGTACTTC | CASSYRFPQGSSYEQYF
few | TRBJ2-1 | TRBV7-2 | TRBD2 | TGTGCCAGCAGCTTATACCCGGGGGGGCGGGGCAATGAGCAGTTCTTC | CASSLYPGGRGNEQFF
few | TRBJ1-5 | TRBV15 | . | TGTGCCACCAGCAGAGATGGGGGGGGCAATCAGCCCCAGCATTTT | CATSRDGGGNQPQHF
once | TRBJ1-4 | TRBV13 | . | TGTGCCAGCAGCTTAGGAGGGGAAGAAAAACTGTTTTTT | CASSLGGEEKLFF
. | TRBJ1-2 | TRBV4-1 | . | TGCGCCAGCAGCCAAGAAGGGCGTGCTAACTATGGCTACACCTTC | CASSQEGRANYGYTF
. | TRBJ2-2 | TRBV12-3/TRBV12-4 | . | TGTGCCAGCAGCCCCACCGGGGGGCAGAACACCGGGGAGCTGTTTTTT | CASSPTGGQNTGELFF
few | TRBJ2-1 | TRBV7-6 | TRBD1 | TGTGCCAGCAGCCCCGGGACAGGGTATTACAATGAGCAGTTCTTC | CASSPGTGYYNEQFF
. | TRBJ2-7 | TRBV27 | . | TGTGCCAGCAGTTTGTTAGGGGGGAACTACGAGCAGTACTTC | CASSLLGGNYEQYF
medium-sized | TRBJ2-7 | TRBV12-3/TRBV12-4 | . | TGTGCCAGCAGTTTATATGGGGGCGAGCAGTACTTC | CASSLYGGEQYF
few | TRBJ2-7 | TRBV2 | . | TGTGCCATCCCCGGGACCCGGGGTGGGGAGCAGTACTTC | CAIPGTRGGEQYF
few | TRBJ2-7 | TRBV13 | . | TGTGCCAGCAGCTTTCAGGGTGCGTCCTACGAGCAGTACTTC | CASSFQGASYEQYF
. | TRBJ2-3 | TRBV28 | . | TGTGCCAGCAGCGGGGGCTCGGACACAGATACGCAGTATTTT | CASSGGSDTDTQYF
few | TRBJ2-7 | TRBV4-3 | . | TGCGCCAGCAGCCAAGATCGACCGGGTTCATACTCCTACGAGCAGTACTTC | CASSQDRPGSYSYEQYF
. | TRBJ2-1 | TRBV9 | . | TGTGCCAGCAGCGTAGTGTCTAGCAGGGACAATGAGCAGTTCTTC | CASSVVSSRDNEQFF
. | TRBJ2-3 | TRBV6-2/TRBV6-3 | . | TGTGCCAGCAGTTTCCGTTTCGGTGTAGATACGCAGTATTTT | CASSFRFGVDTQYF
. | TRBJ1-2 | TRBV5-1 | TRBD1 | TGCGCCAGCAGCTTGATATTCCGGACAGGGGAACTGTATGGCTACACCTTC | CASSLIFRTGELYGYTF
. | TRBJ2-7 | TRBV7-8 | TRBD1 | TGTGCCAGCAGCTTAGCGGGACAGGTACTCTACGAGCAGTACTTC | CASSLAGQVLYEQYF
few | TRBJ2-1 | TRBV4-1 | TRBD1 | TGCGCCAGCAGCCCTACCCCGGACAGGGGCGATGAGCAGTTCTTC | CASSPTPDRGDEQFF
few | TRBJ2-7 | TRBV29-1 | . | TGCAGCGTTGAAACGGACTCCTACGAGCAGTACTTC | CSVETDSYEQYF
once | TRBJ1-2 | TRBV7-9 | . | TGTGCCAGCAGCCTGACAGCCGCTTTCTATGGCTACACCTTC | CASSLTAAFYGYTF
. | TRBJ2-1 | TRBV3-1 | . | TGTGCCAGCAGCCAAGAATCGACAGGACACAATGAGCAGTTCTTC | CASSQESTGHNEQFF
. | TRBJ1-5 | TRBV7-9 | . | TGTGCCAGCAGCTCGGAAGGGGGGGGAGGCAATCAGCCCCAGCATTTT | CASSSEGGGGNQPQHF
few | TRBJ2-7 | TRBV10-3 | . | TGTGCCATCAGTGAGTCTCACGAGCAGTACTTC | CAISESHEQYF
few | TRBJ2-5 | TRBV9 | . | TGTGCCAGCAGCGTAGCTTCGGGGGAGACCCAGTACTTC | CASSVASGETQYF
few | TRBJ2-3 | TRBV7-9 | . | TGTGCCAGCAGCTTAAGGGCTGGCGGAGCCACAGATACGCAGTATTTT | CASSLRAGGATDTQYF
few | TRBJ1-2 | TRBV7-9 | . | TGTGCCAGCAGCCCGCGGAACCACGGGATTTACTATGGCTACACCTTC | CASSPRNHGIYYGYTF
. | TRBJ2-1 | TRBV6-1 | TRBD2 | TGTGCCAGCAGTGAATCCCCAACTAGCGGACCCTACAATGAGCAGTTCTTC | CASSESPTSGPYNEQFF
. | TRBJ2-5 | TRBV7-9 | TRBD2 | TGTGCCAGCAGCTCAACTAGCGACCAAGAGACCCAGTACTTC | CASSSTSDQETQYF
many | TRBJ1-1 | TRBV12-3/TRBV12-4 | . | TGTGCCAGCAGTCTGACAGGATGGGGCACTGAAGCTTTCTTT | CASSLTGWGTEAFF
few | TRBJ2-1 | TRBV4-1 | . | TGCGCCAGCAGCCAAGGGCAGGGGTATGAGCAGTTCTTC | CASSQGQGYEQFF
few | TRBJ2-3 | TRBV12-3/TRBV12-4 | . | TGTGCCAGCAGTACCGCCCGGGATGGCACAGATACGCAGTATTTT | CASSTARDGTDTQYF
. | TRBJ2-7 | TRBV2 | . | TGTGCCAGCGAGGTAGTAGACTACGAGCAGTACTTC | CASEVVDYEQYF
. | TRBJ2-1 | TRBV4-3 | TRBD1 | TGCGCCAGCAGCCAAGCGGGGACAGGGGGCGGTGAGCAGTTCTTC | CASSQAGTGGGEQFF
. | TRBJ2-7 | TRBV6-5 | . | TGTGCCAGCAATTTCCCCTCCTACGAGCAGTACTTC | CASNFPSYEQYF
. | TRBJ2-1 | TRBV9 | . | TGTGCCAGCAGCAGCGACTGGAGCTCCTACAATGAGCAGTTCTTC | CASSSDWSSYNEQFF
few | TRBJ1-3 | TRBV20-1 | . | TGCAGTGCTTCCGAAGGGTCCCGGAGCACCATATATTTT | CSASEGSRSTIYF
. | TRBJ1-2 | TRBV7-9 | . | TGTGCCAGCAGCCCAGGGTTTAACTATGGCTACACCTTC | CASSPGFNYGYTF